Listed here are 23 T cell receptor beta chains from one sample, sequenced in a study of T cell repertoires in cytomegalovirus infection. A single record per CDR3 protein comes from TCRdb applying MiXCR to the reads. The profile shows about 300,000 distinct CDR3 sequences, around 10% of them singletons. The sample was PBMCs. These receptors originate from a human donor in good health (CMV status not recorded). Some clones in this sample may be carry-over from other donors' samples.

There are many counts of this clonotype. The chain is built from TRBV19 and TRBJ2-7, with 7 bases identical to TRBD2. Per the germline V gene, CDR1 is LNHDA and CDR2 is SQIVND (reference sequence). The CDR3 length is 16 residues. V gave up 5 bases and J gave up 0 bases; unmatched junction bases: 10. The CDR3 coding sequence is TGTGCCAGTAGTCCAACGGGGGGTGTAAGCTCCTACGAGCAGTACTTC. It encodes CASSPTGGVSSYEQYF.

There are many counts of this clonotype. V and J are TRBV28 and TRBJ2-1; TRBD2 is a possible D gene (5 bases). Looked up from germline, CDR1 is MDHEN and CDR2 is SYDVKM. The V and J ends lost 10 bases and 4 bases respectively, with 17 bases between them. This CDR3 contains 14 residues. CDR3 in amino acids: CATYRLRGYNEQFF. The CDR3, as DNA: TGTGCCACCTACCGCCTACGGGGTTACAATGAGCAGTTCTTC.

This clonotype was observed many times. This rearrangement joins TRBV7-2 to TRBJ2-3; the match to TRBD2 covers 8 bases. Germline V gives CDR1 SGHTA, CDR2 FQGNSA. The CDR3 sequence is 15 residues long. Losses at the gene ends were 4 bases for V and 6 bases for J; bases not matched to a gene: 9. DNA for the CDR3: TGTGCCAGCAGCTCAAGCGGGGGCTTCAGGGATACGCAGTATTTT. It yields the protein CASSSSGGFRDTQYF.

This clonotype was observed many times. CDR3 protein: CASSLTAGGFTEAFF. The CDR3 DNA is TGTGCCAGCAGCCTTACGGCTGGGGGATTCACTGAAGCTTTCTTT. The V and J genes are TRBV6-2 or TRBV6-3 and TRBJ1-1; maybe TRBD1 (5 bases). This CDR3 spans 15 amino acids. The V end was cut by 6 bases, the J end by 4 bases, with 18 bases between. CDR1 is MNHEY and CDR2 is SVGEGT in the germline V gene.

The table lists this clonotype with a few counts. The chain has TRBV2 and TRBJ1-6, with a possible D match to TRBD1 (6 bases). Trimming took off 4 bases at V and 5 bases at J, with 9 bases between the two ends. The CDR3 is made up of 14 amino acids. Germline loops: CDR1 SNHLY, CDR2 FYNNEI. The CDR3 spells CASSVKGDNSPLHF. The DNA for the CDR3 is TGTGCCAGCAGTGTAAAGGGGGATAATTCACCCCTCCACTTT. Filled out from reference TRBV2 and TRBJ1-6, the complete variable domain reads EPEVTQTPSHQVTQMGQEVILRCVPISNHLYFYWYRQILGQKVEFLVSFYNNEISEKSEIFDDQFSVERPDGSNFTLKIRSTKLEDSAMYFCASSVKGDNSPLHFGNGTRLTVT.

The chain carries TRBV7-3 and TRBJ2-2; the match to TRBD1 covers 9 bases. V was clipped by 3 bases and J by 3 bases; unmatched bases: 8. The germline gives CDR1 SGHTA, CDR2 FQGTGA. The CDR3 length is 17 residues. The CDR3 region is CASSFLGGQGHTGELFF. The CDR3 nucleotides are TGTGCCAGCAGCTTCCTTGGGGGACAGGGACACACCGGGGAGCTGTTTTTT.

This clonotype was counted a few times. This chain links TRBV6-4 with TRBJ2-5; no reliable D call. There are 10 residues in the CDR3. V was trimmed by 7 bases and J by 5 bases, leaving 5 bases between them. The germline V gene encodes CDR1 MRHNA and CDR2 SNTAGT. CDR3 sequence reads: CASTVETQYF. CDR3 in DNA: TGTGCCAGCACGGTGGAGACCCAGTACTTC.

This clonotype was seen at least ten times. The chain joins TRBV19 to TRBJ1-5, with D unresolved. This CDR3 is built from 13 residues. Germline V gene sequence: CDR1 LNHDA, CDR2 SQIVND (reference sequence). Trimming took 3 bases from V and 3 from J, leaving 6 bases between them. CDR3 in DNA: TGTGCCAGTAGTATTGGCCACAATCAGCCCCAGCATTTT. Amino acid sequence: CASSIGHNQPQHF.

The table lists this clonotype with many counts. The chain has TRBV10-3 and TRBJ1-5, with D uncertain. The CDR3 has 13 amino acids. Germline V CDR1 and CDR2: ENHRY, SYGVKD. Trimming took 7 bases from V and 4 from J, leaving 11 bases between them. CDR3 nucleotides: TGTGCCATCACCGAGACCATTAATCAGCCCCAGCATTTT. Translated: CAITETINQPQHF.

The V call is TRBV14, the J call TRBJ2-1, with 8 positions matching TRBD1. The germline V gene encodes CDR1 SGHDN and CDR2 FVKESK. This CDR3 has 15 residues. V lost 0 bases to trimming and J lost 10 bases; unmatched junction nucleotides: 8. The CDR3 protein is CASSQDRATGGEQFF. The CDR3 DNA reads as TGTGCCAGCAGCCAAGATCGGGCTACAGGGGGGGAGCAGTTCTTC.

At least ten counts were recorded for this clonotype. This chain uses TRBV7-3 with TRBJ2-5, with a weak D call TRBD1 (6 bases). V dropped 5 bases and J dropped 0 bases, with 7 bases sitting between them. This CDR3 region has 13 residues. Germline V gives CDR1 SGHTA, CDR2 FQGTGA. CDR3 DNA sequence: TGTGCCAGCAGCAACAGGGACCAAGAGACCCAGTACTTC. Translated, it gives CASSNRDQETQYF.

This clonotype was counted many times. J is TRBJ1-2 and V is TRBV6-2 or TRBV6-3; TRBD1 matches at 8 bases. The CDR3 spans 15 residues. The V and J ends lost 0 bases and 3 bases, in that order; junction bases with no gene match: 3. Germline V lookup: CDR1 MNHEY, CDR2 SVGEGT. CDR3 DNA: TGTGCCAGCAGTTACTCCCCGACAGGGGACTATGGCTACACCTTC. Its protein is CASSYSPTGDYGYTF.

This clonotype was seen at least ten times. The genes are TRBV28 and TRBJ2-5; 7 bases match TRBD2. Germline V lookup: CDR1 MDHEN, CDR2 SYDVKM. CDR3 length equals 12 residues. Trimming cost V 6 bases and J 5 bases; bases outside gene matches: 3. The CDR3 sequence: CASSAGVETQYF. The CDR3 DNA reads TGTGCCAGCAGCGCGGGAGTGGAGACCCAGTACTTC.

The chain joins TRBV7-9 to TRBJ1-5; D remains unclear. The CDR3 runs to 14 residues. The germline V and J ends were trimmed by 1 base and 3 bases, with 7 bases remaining between them. Germline V gene lookup returns CDR1 SEHNR and CDR2 FQNEAQ (reference sequence). The CDR3 DNA sequence: TGTGCCAGCAGCTTAGGGGAGAACAATCAGCCCCAGCATTTT. Amino acids: CASSLGENNQPQHF.

This clonotype showed up just a few times. The V call is TRBV20-1, the J call TRBJ2-7; D possibly matches TRBD1 or TRBD2 (5 bases each). Per germline, CDR1 DFQATT and CDR2 SNEGSKA (reference sequence). The CDR3 has 14 residues. The V gene lost 5 bases and the J gene lost 0 bases, with 14 bases spanning the gap. In DNA form, the CDR3 reads TGCAGTGCTCTTGGGACGGTAAACTCCTACGAGCAGTACTTC. Protein: CSALGTVNSYEQYF.

This clonotype has ten or more counts. V is TRBV6-1 and J is TRBJ2-3, with D possibly being TRBD2 (5 bases). This CDR3 comprises 15 residues. Germline V gene lookup returns CDR1 MNHNS and CDR2 SASEGT. Deletions cut 2 bases from V and 2 bases from J, with 11 bases between. This CDR3 reads CASSELGVATDTQYF. CDR3 sequence (DNA): TGTGCCAGCAGTGAACTCGGGGTTGCCACAGATACGCAGTATTTT.

The rearrangement links TRBV20-1 to TRBJ1-1; D is unclear. Germline V CDR1 and CDR2: DFQATT, SNEGSKA (reference sequence). This CDR3 is 12 amino acids long. Trimming left V 0 bases short and J 6 bases short, with 8 bases between. The CDR3 sequence: CSARDSAAEAFF. The DNA of the CDR3 is TGCAGTGCTAGAGATTCCGCCGCTGAAGCTTTCTTT.

This clonotype was recorded at least ten times. V is TRBV28 and J is TRBJ1-5, with D perhaps matching TRBD1 (6 bases). CDR3 length equals 15 residues. Trimming stripped 6 bases from V and 3 bases from J, with 15 bases between. Germline values: CDR1 MDHEN, CDR2 SYDVKM. CDR3: CASRNGGQDNQPQHF. The CDR3, as DNA: TGTGCCAGCAGAAATGGGGGACAAGACAATCAGCCCCAGCATTTT. The full variable domain, completed using reference TRBV28 and TRBJ1-5, is DVKVTQSSRYLVKRTGEKVFLECVQDMDHENMFWYRQDPGLGLRLIYFSYDVKMKEKGDIPEGYSVSREKKERFSLILESASTNQTSMYLCASRNGGQDNQPQHFGDGTRLSIL.

The chain joins TRBV20-1 to TRBJ1-5; D is possibly TRBD1 (6 bases). This CDR3 contains 14 residues. V was trimmed by 4 bases and J by 7 bases, leaving 17 bases between them. Germline assignment: CDR1 DFQATT and CDR2 SNEGSKA (reference sequence). The CDR3 region is CSAIRGRGVQPQHF. Here the CDR3 DNA reads TGCAGTGCTATCAGGGGCCGCGGGGTCCAGCCCCAGCATTTT.

Only a few counts were recorded for this clonotype. V gene TRBV6-5 combines with J gene TRBJ2-2, with D tentatively TRBD1 (6 bases). Germline-derived CDR1 and CDR2 are MNHEY and SVGAGI. The CDR3 contains 14 residues. V lost 5 bases, J lost 5 bases, and 12 bases lay in between. CDR3 in DNA: TGTGCCAGCAGTATCGACAGGCCGACCGGGGAGCTGTTTTTT. It codes for CASSIDRPTGELFF.

V usage is TRBV20-1 and J usage is TRBJ1-5; 10 bases agree with TRBD1. Germline assignment: CDR1 DFQATT and CDR2 SNEGSKA (reference sequence). The CDR3 runs 17 residues. V was clipped by 1 base and J by 3 bases; unmatched bases: 9. The CDR3 DNA reads as TGCAGTGCTAGAGTTAGTTGGGACAGGGGAGTCAATCAGCCCCAGCATTTT. Residues: CSARVSWDRGVNQPQHF.

As regards this clonotype: A much bigger clone sits one base away, suggesting this may be a read error. The rearrangement joins TRBV7-9 to TRBJ1-2; 10 bases align to TRBD1. Germline values: CDR1 SEHNR, CDR2 FQNEAQ (reference sequence). CDR3 size: 15 residues. The CDR3 DNA follows: TGTGCCAGCAGCCTGGGACAGGGGATGGACTATGACTACACCTTC. This encodes CASSLGQGMDYDYTF.

This chain links TRBV20-1 with TRBJ1-1, with unresolved D. Germline V gene data show CDR1 as DFQATT and CDR2 as SNEGSKA (reference sequence). Trimming stripped 0 bases from V and 1 base from J, with 18 bases between. The CDR3 runs 17 residues. The CDR3 DNA sequence: TGCAGTGCTAGAGATCTTGATCGGGAGACAAAGAACACTGAAGCTTTCTTT. Its protein is CSARDLDRETKNTEAFF.